This is a list of T cell receptor beta chains from one sample in a study of cytomegalovirus exposure and HLA in healthy donors. Libraries were prepared by immunoSEQ multiplex PCR; TCRdb keeps only in-frame clonotypes and omits some of them. The repertoire holds hundreds of thousands of clones, with just over 85% as singletons. Specimen: PBMCs. The receptors stem from a woman aged 18-29 years in good health and CMV-seronegative. Both conserved end residues are part of each CDR3. D genes are given only for firm matches. Not all rows give a size; the values are once, few, many and, for expanded clones, a class.

V gene	D gene	J gene	clone size	CDR3 DNA	CDR3 protein
TRBV10-3	NA	TRBJ1-2	NA	TGTGCCATCAGTGAACAGGGTAACTATGGCTACACCTTC	CAISEQGNYGYTF
TRBV9	TRBD2	TRBJ2-5	NA	TGTGCCAGCAGCGTAGGGGTGCTAGCGGAATTACAAGAGACCCAGTACTTC	CASSVGVLAELQETQYF
TRBV6-4	NA	TRBJ1-2	NA	TGTGCCAGCAGTGACCCAAGCAGCGGCCTGGATGGCTACACCTTC	CASSDPSSGLDGYTF
TRBV28	NA	TRBJ1-5	NA	TGTGCCAGCTCTGGCAGGGATCAGCCCCAGCATTTT	CASSGRDQPQHF
TRBV27	NA	TRBJ1-2	NA	TGTGCCAGCAATCCCATCTATGGCTACACCTTC	CASNPIYGYTF
TRBV10-3	NA	TRBJ1-2	NA	TGTGCCATCACGGAGGGGGGGGCAGGCTATGGCTACACCTTC	CAITEGGAGYGYTF
TRBV30	NA	TRBJ2-7	NA	TGTGCCTGGGACTGGGGGCGAAGCGAGCAGTACTTC	CAWDWGRSEQYF
TRBV28	TRBD2	TRBJ2-1	NA	TGTGCCAGCAGGAGCGCGGGGGGGCCTTTAATATACAATGAGCAGTTCTTC	CASRSAGGPLIYNEQFF
TRBV27	NA	TRBJ2-1	NA	TGTGCCAGCAGGGCCGGGACTCACCCCTACAATGAGCAGTTCTTC	CASRAGTHPYNEQFF
TRBV12-5	NA	TRBJ1-1	NA	TGTGCTAGTGGTCCCGGAGGGAACACTGAAGCTTTCTTT	CASGPGGNTEAFF
TRBV2	NA	TRBJ1-2	NA	TGTGCCAGCATAGTCGCGGGGGACCTAAACTATGGCTACACCTTC	CASIVAGDLNYGYTF
TRBV28	NA	TRBJ1-5	NA	TGTGCCAGCAGGCCCGGGGGAATTGGTCAGCCCCAGCATTTT	CASRPGGIGQPQHF
TRBV9	TRBD2	TRBJ2-2	NA	TGTGCCAGCAGCGTAGCGGCTAGCGGGAGGATTACCGGGGAGCTGTTTTTT	CASSVAASGRITGELFF
TRBV5-1	TRBD2	TRBJ2-3	NA	TGCGCCAGCGCGAGTGGGGGGGGCACAGATACGCAGTATTTT	CASASGGGTDTQYF
TRBV7-8	NA	TRBJ2-7	NA	TGTGCCAGCAGCTCTACCTACGAGCAGTACTTC	CASSSTYEQYF
TRBV19	TRBD1	TRBJ2-7	NA	TGTGCCAGTAGCCCGGGACAGGGGACCTACGAGCAGTACTTC	CASSPGQGTYEQYF
TRBV2	NA	TRBJ1-3	NA	TGTGCCAGCAGTAAAGGACAAATCGGAAACACCATATATTTT	CASSKGQIGNTIYF
TRBV2	NA	TRBJ2-3	once	TGTGCCAGCAGTATAGAGGTACGAGTAGATACGCAGTATTTT	CASSIEVRVDTQYF
TRBV6-1	NA	TRBJ1-4	once	TGTGCCAGCAGTGAAGCTATGGCGGGGAAAGAAAAACTGTTTTTT	CASSEAMAGKEKLFF
TRBV2	NA	TRBJ1-3	NA	TGTGCCAGCAGTGAAAATGTACTCTCTGGAAACACCATATATTTT	CASSENVLSGNTIYF
TRBV27	TRBD1	TRBJ1-2	NA	TGTGCCAGCAGTTTAGCTACAGGGGGCCACTATGGCTACACCTTC	CASSLATGGHYGYTF
TRBV6-5	NA	TRBJ2-1	NA	TGTGCCAGCAGTTCAACAGGGTACTCCTACAATGAGCAGTTCTTC	CASSSTGYSYNEQFF
TRBV5-1	TRBD1	TRBJ2-7	NA	TGCGCCAGCAGCCTTCACCGGGACAGAAGCTCCTACGAGCAGTACTTC	CASSLHRDRSSYEQYF
TRBV27	NA	TRBJ2-1	NA	TGTGCCAGCACTCTAATCTCGAGTCAGGAGGAGAATGAGCAGTTCTTC	CASTLISSQEENEQFF
TRBV27	NA	TRBJ2-2	NA	TGTGCCAGCACATCGGTGGGCCCGCTAACCGGGGAGCTGTTTTTT	CASTSVGPLTGELFF
TRBV9	NA	TRBJ2-3	NA	TGTGCCAGCAGCGTAGACCCGGCGGGGGCCACAGATACGCAGTATTTT	CASSVDPAGATDTQYF
TRBV2	NA	TRBJ2-1	NA	TGTGCCAGCAGTGGTTTCGGCGGGGGCCCCGAGCAGTTCTTC	CASSGFGGGPEQFF
TRBV25-1	NA	TRBJ2-7	NA	TGTGCCAGCAGTGAAAGGGATGAACAGGGCCTCTACGAGCAGTACTTC	CASSERDEQGLYEQYF